The 12 T cell receptor beta chains presented below share a single source sample, sequenced in a study of OX40 agonist ivuxolimab in advanced cancers. Profiling relied on immunoSEQ multiplex PCR, and the TCRdb table lists in-frame clones only, not all of them. The data show 50,000 to 80,000 clones, 70% to 90% seen once. The specimen comprised CD4+ or CD8+ T cells sorted from blood, sampled in a trial of the OX40 agonist ivuxolimab. Source of these receptors: an adult with an advanced solid tumor such as melanoma, head and neck, liver or kidney cancer.

V is TRBV5-1 and J is TRBJ2-5, with TRBD1 matching 8 bases. The end of the DNA fits TRBJ2-7 better, so the J call may be wrong. The CDR3 has 14 amino acids. Per germline, CDR1 SGHRS and CDR2 YFSETQ. The CDR3 is CASSRGQESYEQYF. CDR3 in DNA: TGCGCCAGCAGCAGGGGACAGGAGTCCTACGAGCAGTACTTC.

This chain connects TRBV19 to TRBJ1-5; D is undetermined. The CDR3 has 13 amino acids. V was clipped by 1 base and J by 9 bases, with 10 bases between them. CDR1 and CDR2 from the germline V gene are LNHDA and SQIVND (reference sequence). The CDR3 DNA reads TGTGCCAGTAGTATAGGACCGCGGGCGCCCCAGCATTTT. Protein: CASSIGPRAPQHF.

The DNA of the CDR3 is TGTGCCAGCCTCCGGACTGACGGGAATTACAATGAGCAGTTCTTC. It is translated as CASLRTDGNYNEQFF. The V call is TRBV19, the J call TRBJ2-1; TRBD2 is a possible D gene (5 bases). The germline V gene encodes CDR1 LNHDA and CDR2 SQIVND (reference sequence). The CDR3 consists of 15 residues. The V and J ends lost 9 bases and 4 bases respectively, with 19 bases between them.

This clone was counted between two and nine times. CDR3 DNA: TGCAGCGTTGAATGGTTTAGCTCCTACAATGAGCAGTTCTTC. Encoded protein: CSVEWFSSYNEQFF. The chain employs TRBV29-1 and TRBJ2-1, with D unclear. V lost 2 bases and J 0 bases, leaving 8 bases between the germline ends. CDR3 length: 14 residues. The germline CDR1 and CDR2 sequences are SQVTM and ANQGSEA.

A single count supports this clone. The J gene is TRBJ2-7, the V gene TRBV18, with 7 nucleotides matching TRBD1. Unmatched junction bases numbered 4, after V lost 2 bases and J lost 6 bases. Germline V gene data show CDR1 as KGHSH and CDR2 as LQKENI. The CDR3 spans 13 residues. CDR3 region: CASSPWTGLEQYF. CDR3 DNA sequence: TGTGCCAGCTCACCATGGACAGGCCTCGAGCAGTACTTC.

The J gene is TRBJ2-7, the V gene TRBV2, with D maybe TRBD1 (7 bases). The V gene lost 7 bases and the J gene lost 4 bases, with 17 bases spanning the gap. In germline, CDR1 is SNHLY, CDR2 FYNNEI. This CDR3 is 14 amino acids long. The CDR3 loop is CASTYGGGLYEQYF. CDR3 nucleotide sequence: TGTGCCAGCACCTACGGAGGGGGCCTTTACGAGCAGTACTTC.

The V and J genes are TRBV2 and TRBJ1-1; D remains ambiguous. The CDR3 extends over 11 amino acids. Trimming shortened V by 4 bases and J by 7 bases, and 7 bases separated the two germline ends. Germline loops: CDR1 SNHLY, CDR2 FYNNEI. The CDR3 protein is CASSVRSEAFF. DNA of the CDR3: TGTGCCAGCAGTGTGCGCAGTGAAGCTTTCTTT. Full variable domain (outside the CDR3, taken from reference TRBV2 and TRBJ1-1): EPEVTQTPSHQVTQMGQEVILRCVPISNHLYFYWYRQILGQKVEFLVSFYNNEISEKSEIFDDQFSVERPDGSNFTLKIRSTKLEDSAMYFCASSVRSEAFFGQGTRLTVV.

This rearrangement joins TRBV5-1 to TRBJ1-4; 9 nucleotides agree with TRBD1. CDR3 length: 16 residues. Germline V lookup: CDR1 SGHRS, CDR2 YFSETQ. The J segment lost 5 bases and the V segment lost 4 bases, leaving 9 bases of the junction unmatched. The CDR3 nucleotides read TGCGCCAGCAGCCCCGACCCGACAGGGGGAAATGAAAAACTGTTTTTT. Translating gives CASSPDPTGGNEKLFF.

The chain employs TRBV7-2 and TRBJ1-3; D unclear. From germline, CDR1 is SGHTA and CDR2 FQGNSA. The CDR3 totals 13 residues. V lost 5 bases, J lost 4 bases, and 9 bases lay in between. The DNA of the CDR3 is TGTGCCAGCAGCAACCAGAGAGGAAACACCATATATTTT. As protein: CASSNQRGNTIYF.

V usage is TRBV13 and J usage is TRBJ1-6, with TRBD1 identical over 7 bases. Germline values: CDR1 PRHDT, CDR2 FYEKMQ (reference sequence). V lost 5 bases and J lost 6; bases outside the gene matches: 10. The CDR3 is 16 amino acids. The CDR3 sequence: CASSTDRAGPNSPLHF. CDR3 sequence (DNA): TGTGCCAGCAGCACAGACAGGGCCGGCCCTAATTCACCCCTCCACTTT.

The gene calls are TRBV19 and TRBJ2-7; possibly TRBD1 or TRBD2 for D (5 bases each). The CDR3 runs 16 residues. The V gene's germline CDR1 is LNHDA and CDR2 SQIVND (reference sequence). V lost 1 base, J lost 0 bases, and 13 bases lay in between. In DNA, the CDR3 is TGTGCCAGTAGTATAGCCCTGGGACGGCCCTCCTACGAGCAGTACTTC. It translates to CASSIALGRPSYEQYF. Using reference TRBV19 and TRBJ2-7 for the parts outside the CDR3, the full variable domain is DGGITQSPKYLFRKEGQNVTLSCEQNLNHDAMYWYRQDPGQGLRLIYYSQIVNDFQKGDIAEGYSVSREKKESFPLTVTSAQKNPTAFYLCASSIALGRPSYEQYFGPGTRLTVT.

Note on this clone: Other nucleotide sequences from this sample produce the same CDR3. The rearrangement uses TRBV28 and TRBJ1-5; TRBD1 might be the D (6 bases). V was shortened by 2 bases and J by 0 bases, with 8 bases between the two germline ends. The CDR3 runs to 15 residues. Per the germline V gene, CDR1 is MDHEN and CDR2 is SYDVKM. The CDR3 nucleotides are TGTGCCAGCAGTTTAACAGGGTATAGCAATCAGCCCCAGCATTTT. Amino acids: CASSLTGYSNQPQHF.